Listed below are T cell receptor beta chains from one sample, sequenced in a study of radiation and T cells in renal cell carcinoma. Method: immunoSEQ multiplex PCR; TCRdb's copy keeps in-frame clones and lacks some. This repertoire shows about 90,000 clones, around four fifths found once; its top ten account for approximately 8.8%. The specimen comprised blood, sampled from a patient whose treatment included radiotherapy and nephrectomy. Source of these receptors: a man aged 50 or older with renal cell carcinoma. The CDR3 runs from the conserved cysteine through the conserved F or W. Each record gives: V gene, D gene, clone size, J gene, CDR3 protein, CDR3 DNA. A D gene is named only where the DNA matches it firmly. Expanded clones get a size class; other rows say once, few or many, or leave the size out.

>TRBV6-1|NA|once|TRBJ1-5
CASLGGRLSNQPQHF
TGTGCCAGCCTCGGGGGGCGCCTTAGCAATCAGCCCCAGCATTTT
>TRBV18|NA|NA|TRBJ2-6
CASSPLSYSAQVPGANVLTF
TGTGCCAGCTCACCACTTTCGTACTCGGCACAGGTTCCTGGGGCCAACGTCCTGACTTTC
>TRBV11-2|NA|NA|TRBJ2-5
CASRPVLREKETQYF
TGTGCCAGCAGACCCGTCCTCAGGGAAAAAGAGACCCAGTACTTC
>TRBV29-1|TRBD2|once|TRBJ2-7
CSVASGSFYEQYF
TGCAGCGTTGCTAGCGGGAGCTTTTACGAGCAGTACTTC
>TRBV7-9|NA|NA|TRBJ2-7
CASSYRTSSFGEQYF
TGTGCCAGCAGCTATCGGACTTCCTCCTTCGGGGAGCAGTACTTC
>TRBV19|NA|NA|TRBJ1-2
CASSISVFTGYGYTF
TGTGCCAGTAGTATATCGGTTTTCACCGGGTATGGCTACACCTTC
>TRBV18|NA|NA|TRBJ2-1
CASSPGSLDNEQFF
TGTGCCAGCTCACCGGGATCTTTGGACAATGAGCAGTTCTTC
>TRBV5-1|NA|NA|TRBJ2-7
CASSLNRGRGEQYF
TGCGCCAGCAGCTTGAATAGGGGGAGGGGCGAGCAGTACTTC
>TRBV5-1|TRBD1|NA|TRBJ2-1
CASSSGQGGFDEQFF
TGCGCCAGCAGCTCTGGACAGGGGGGGTTCGATGAGCAGTTCTTC
>TRBV4-2|TRBD1|NA|TRBJ2-2
CASSQAPGGNTGELFF
TGTGCCAGCAGCCAAGCACCAGGGGGAAACACCGGGGAGCTGTTTTTT
>TRBV18|NA|NA|TRBJ2-3
CASSPPPAADTQYF
TGTGCCAGCTCACCACCCCCAGCTGCAGATACGCAGTATTTT
>TRBV27|NA|NA|TRBJ2-3
CASSSLRGTASTDTQYF
TGTGCCAGCAGTTCTTTGAGGGGCACTGCTAGCACAGATACGCAGTATTTT
>TRBV5-1|NA|NA|TRBJ1-5
CASSPGGIGGNQPQHF
TGCGCCAGCAGCCCCGGAGGGATTGGGGGCAATCAGCCCCAGCATTTT
>TRBV10-2|NA|NA|TRBJ1-3
CASRSVSGNTIYF
TGCGCCAGCAGATCAGTCTCTGGAAACACCATATATTTT
>TRBV27|TRBD2|few|TRBJ2-1
CASSLSGRAEQFF
TGTGCCAGCAGTTTAAGCGGGAGGGCTGAGCAGTTCTTC
>TRBV2|NA|once|TRBJ1-6
CASSGSQRGNSPLHF
TGTGCCAGCAGTGGGAGTCAGCGTGGTAATTCACCCCTCCACTTT
>TRBV4-2|NA|NA|TRBJ1-5
CASSQDRGDQPQHF
TGTGCCAGCAGCCAAGACAGGGGCGATCAGCCCCAGCATTTT
>TRBV2|NA|NA|TRBJ2-7
CASRSPLEPPEQYF
TGTGCCAGCAGGTCACCACTAGAACCCCCCGAGCAGTACTTC
>TRBV25-1|NA|NA|TRBJ2-7
CASSESGLLPGYF
TGTGCCAGCAGTGAATCGGGGCTCCTCCCTGGGTACTTC
>TRBV2|TRBD1|NA|TRBJ1-1
CASRRTGVEGAFF
TGTGCCAGCAGACGGACAGGGGTCGAAGGAGCTTTCTTT
>TRBV7-2|TRBD2|NA|TRBJ2-3
CASSSGTSEYTQYF
TGTGCCAGCAGCTCCGGGACTAGCGAATACACGCAGTATTTT
>TRBV4-3|TRBD2|NA|TRBJ2-6
CASSFRLAGSGANVLTF
TGCGCCAGCAGCTTCCGACTAGCGGGGTCTGGGGCCAACGTCCTGACTTTC
>TRBV29-1|NA|NA|TRBJ2-1
CSVEGSSSLNEQFF
TGCAGCGTTGAGGGGTCTTCTAGCCTCAATGAGCAGTTCTTC
>TRBV6-6|TRBD1|NA|TRBJ1-5
CASTRGQGDQPQHF
TGTGCCAGCACCAGGGGACAGGGAGATCAGCCCCAGCATTTT
>TRBV9|TRBD2|NA|TRBJ2-2
CASSHQRGSFTGELFF
TGTGCCAGCAGCCACCAGCGGGGGTCGTTCACCGGGGAGCTGTTTTTT
>TRBV7-2|NA|NA|TRBJ2-7
CASSSDRTSYEQYF
TGTGCCAGCAGCTCTGACAGGACATCCTACGAGCAGTACTTC